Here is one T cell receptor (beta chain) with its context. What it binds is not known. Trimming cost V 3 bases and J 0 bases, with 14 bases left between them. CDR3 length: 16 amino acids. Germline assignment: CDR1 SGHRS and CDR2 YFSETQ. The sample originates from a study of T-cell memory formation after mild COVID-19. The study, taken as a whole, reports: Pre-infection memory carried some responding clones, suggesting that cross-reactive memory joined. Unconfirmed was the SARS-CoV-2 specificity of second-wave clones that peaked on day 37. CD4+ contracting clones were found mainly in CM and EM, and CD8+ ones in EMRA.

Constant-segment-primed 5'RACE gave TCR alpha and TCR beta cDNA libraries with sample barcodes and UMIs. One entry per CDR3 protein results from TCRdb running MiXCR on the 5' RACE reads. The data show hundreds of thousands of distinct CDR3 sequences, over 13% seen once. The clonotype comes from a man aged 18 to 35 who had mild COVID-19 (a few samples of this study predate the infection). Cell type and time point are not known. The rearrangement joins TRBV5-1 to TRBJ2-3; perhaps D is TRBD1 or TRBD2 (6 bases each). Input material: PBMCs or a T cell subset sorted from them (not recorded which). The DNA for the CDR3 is TGCGCCAGCAGCTGGAGGGGGGAAACTAGCACAGATACGCAGTATTTT. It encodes CASSWRGETSTDTQYF.